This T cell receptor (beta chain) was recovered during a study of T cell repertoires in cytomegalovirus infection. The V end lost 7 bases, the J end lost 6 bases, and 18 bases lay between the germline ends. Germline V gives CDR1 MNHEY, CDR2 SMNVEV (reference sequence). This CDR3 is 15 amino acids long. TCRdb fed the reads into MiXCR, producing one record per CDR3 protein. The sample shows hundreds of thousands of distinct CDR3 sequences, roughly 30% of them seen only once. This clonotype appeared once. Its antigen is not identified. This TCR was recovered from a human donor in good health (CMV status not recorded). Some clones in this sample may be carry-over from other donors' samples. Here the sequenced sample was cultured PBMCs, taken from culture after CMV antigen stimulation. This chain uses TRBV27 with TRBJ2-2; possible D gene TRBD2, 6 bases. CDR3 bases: TGTGCCAGCACTTTGTGGGGGGAAAAGGCCGGGGAGCTGTTTTTT. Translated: CASTLWGEKAGELFF.